This T cell receptor (beta chain) was identified during a study of shared clonotypes between healthy human individuals. The trim removed 0 bases at V and 2 bases at J, leaving 2 bases unmatched. Germline CDR1 is SGDLS and CDR2 is YYNGEE. There are 15 residues in the CDR3. The CD4+ fraction was divided into a CD45RA+ naive subset and a CD45RA-negative memory subset. Replicate PCRs from sorted subsets contained roughly 200 ng DNA, which is some 29,000 T cell genomes. Using immunoSEQ multiplex PCR, the repertoire was profiled, and TCRdb retains in-frame clones only, with some absent. Counted here are approximately 1,500,000 clones, 95% to 97% occurring once; the ten biggest clones make up roughly 1.2%. On this clone itself: At the DNA level, this CDR3 is encoded by other sequences in the same sample as well.

The rearrangement uses TRBV9 and TRBJ2-7, with TRBD2 identical over 10 bases. Sample: naive CD4+ T cells sorted from blood. The subset here: CD45RA+ positively selected. This sequence originates from a man aged 25 to 40 in good health. CDR3 DNA: TGTGCCAGCAGCGTAGGAACTAGCGGGACCTACGAGCAGTACTTC. Residues: CASSVGTSGTYEQYF.